This TCR beta chain was observed in a study of early T cells in non-severe SARS-CoV-2 infection. Whole-study context: Whole-blood bulk RNA, unsorted, was sequenced, and chains were unpaired.

This clonotype was counted at least ten times. The germline gives CDR1 MDHEN, CDR2 SYDVKM. CDR3 size: 16 residues. V was pared by 4 bases and J by 1 base, with 14 bases between. Unique molecular identifiers were affixed to single, distinct cDNA molecules. One entry per CDR3 protein, called by TCRdb with MiXCR from the 5' RACE reads. The table records just under 85,000 distinct CDR3 sequences, about 10% of them present only once. The chain links TRBV28 to TRBJ2-1; no firm D call. The sample was whole blood, taken at baseline. This TCR derives from an adult who was a healthcare worker with PCR-confirmed SARS-CoV-2 infection or an uninfected control (not recorded which). Here the CDR3 reads CASSSLPLVSYNEQFF. CDR3 bases: TGTGCCAGCAGTTCCCTCCCGTTGGTATCCTACAATGAGCAGTTCTTC.